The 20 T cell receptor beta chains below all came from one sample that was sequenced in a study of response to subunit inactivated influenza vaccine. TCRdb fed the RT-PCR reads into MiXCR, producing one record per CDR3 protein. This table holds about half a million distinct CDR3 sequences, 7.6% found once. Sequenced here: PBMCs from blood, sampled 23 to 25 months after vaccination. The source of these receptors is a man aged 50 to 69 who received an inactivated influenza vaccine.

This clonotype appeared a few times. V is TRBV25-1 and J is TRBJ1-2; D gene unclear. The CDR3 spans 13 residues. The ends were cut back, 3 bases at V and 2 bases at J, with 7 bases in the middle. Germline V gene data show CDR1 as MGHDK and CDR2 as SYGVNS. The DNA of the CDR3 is TGTGCCAGCAGTGACAGCTCGAACTATGGCTACACCTTC. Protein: CASSDSSNYGYTF.

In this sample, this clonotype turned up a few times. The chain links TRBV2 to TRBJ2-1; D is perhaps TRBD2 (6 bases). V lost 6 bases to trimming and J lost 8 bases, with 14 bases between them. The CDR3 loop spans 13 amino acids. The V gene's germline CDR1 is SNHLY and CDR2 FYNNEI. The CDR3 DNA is TGTGCCAGCAGCGCGGGACCTTTAGATGAGCAGTTCTTC. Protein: CASSAGPLDEQFF.

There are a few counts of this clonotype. The CDR3: CSARGAGIIPLHF. The CDR3 DNA follows: TGCAGTGCGAGGGGGGCAGGGATTATACCCCTCCACTTT. The rearrangement uses TRBV20-1 and TRBJ1-6; possibly TRBD1 for D (6 bases). The CDR3 spans 13 residues. V dropped 6 bases and J dropped 12 bases, with 18 bases sitting between them. Germline V gene data show CDR1 as DFQATT and CDR2 as SNEGSKA (reference sequence).

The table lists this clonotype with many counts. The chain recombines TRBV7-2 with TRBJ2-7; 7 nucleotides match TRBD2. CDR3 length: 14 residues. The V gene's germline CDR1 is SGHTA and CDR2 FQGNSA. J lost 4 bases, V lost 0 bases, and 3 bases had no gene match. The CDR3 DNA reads TGTGCCAGCAGCTTAGCGGGAGGGCTGTACGAGCAGTACTTC. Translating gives CASSLAGGLYEQYF.

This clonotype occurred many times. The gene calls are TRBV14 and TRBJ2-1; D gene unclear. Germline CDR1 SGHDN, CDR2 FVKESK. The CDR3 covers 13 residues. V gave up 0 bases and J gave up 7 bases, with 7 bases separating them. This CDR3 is CASSQDLANEQFF. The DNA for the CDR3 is TGTGCCAGCAGCCAAGATCTGGCGAATGAGCAGTTCTTC.

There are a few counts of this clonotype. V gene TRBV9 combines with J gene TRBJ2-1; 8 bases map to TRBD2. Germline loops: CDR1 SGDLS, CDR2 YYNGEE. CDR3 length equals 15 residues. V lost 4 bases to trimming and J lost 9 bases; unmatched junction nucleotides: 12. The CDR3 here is CASSLSTSDIGEQFF. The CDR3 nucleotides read TGTGCCAGCAGCCTGTCGACTAGCGATATAGGTGAGCAGTTCTTC. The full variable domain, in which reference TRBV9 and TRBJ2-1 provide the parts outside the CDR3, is DSGVTQTPKHLITATGQRVTLRCSPRSGDLSVYWYQQSLDQGLQFLIQYYNGEERAKGNILERFSAQQFPDLHSELNLSSLELGDSALYFCASSLSTSDIGEQFFGPGTRLTVL.

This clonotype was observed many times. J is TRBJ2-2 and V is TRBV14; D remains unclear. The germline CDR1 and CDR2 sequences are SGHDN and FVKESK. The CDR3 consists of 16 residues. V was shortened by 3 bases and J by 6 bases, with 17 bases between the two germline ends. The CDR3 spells CASSQHRGLGSGELFF. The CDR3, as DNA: TGTGCCAGCAGCCAGCATCGAGGCCTGGGCTCCGGGGAGCTGTTTTTT.

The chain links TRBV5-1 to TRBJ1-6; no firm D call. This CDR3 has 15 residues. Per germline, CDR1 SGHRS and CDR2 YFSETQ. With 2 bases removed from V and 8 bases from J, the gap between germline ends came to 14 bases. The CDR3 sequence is CASSFGGRQDSPLHF. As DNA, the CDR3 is TGCGCCAGCAGCTTCGGCGGCAGGCAAGATTCACCCCTCCACTTT.

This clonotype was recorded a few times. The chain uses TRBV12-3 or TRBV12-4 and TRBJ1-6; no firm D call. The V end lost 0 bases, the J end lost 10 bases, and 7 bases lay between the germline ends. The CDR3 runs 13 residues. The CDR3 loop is CASSLAAYSPLHF. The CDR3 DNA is TGTGCCAGCAGTTTAGCGGCTTACTCACCCCTCCACTTT.

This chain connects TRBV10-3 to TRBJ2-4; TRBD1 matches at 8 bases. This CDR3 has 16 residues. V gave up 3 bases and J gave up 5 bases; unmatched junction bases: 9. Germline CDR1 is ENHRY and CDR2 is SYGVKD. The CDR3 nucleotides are TGTGCCATCAGTGACATAAAGACAGGGGTGGAAAACATTCAGTACTTC. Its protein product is CAISDIKTGVENIQYF.

The CDR3 DNA reads as TGCAGTGCGGGGACTAGCGGGGCGCCGGGTACGCAGTATTTT. Translation gives CSAGTSGAPGTQYF. This chain uses TRBV20-1 with TRBJ2-3, with 13 bases identical to TRBD2. This CDR3 contains 14 residues. The ends lost 6 bases at V and 8 bases at J; junction bases unmatched: 8. CDR1 and CDR2 from the germline V gene are DFQATT and SNEGSKA (reference sequence).

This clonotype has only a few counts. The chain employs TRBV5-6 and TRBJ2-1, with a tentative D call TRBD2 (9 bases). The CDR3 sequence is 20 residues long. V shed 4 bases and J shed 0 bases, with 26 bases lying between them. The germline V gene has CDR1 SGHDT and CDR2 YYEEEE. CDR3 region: CASSVTGGAGGFSSYNEQFF. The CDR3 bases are TGTGCCAGCAGCGTCACAGGGGGAGCGGGAGGCTTCAGCTCCTACAATGAGCAGTTCTTC.

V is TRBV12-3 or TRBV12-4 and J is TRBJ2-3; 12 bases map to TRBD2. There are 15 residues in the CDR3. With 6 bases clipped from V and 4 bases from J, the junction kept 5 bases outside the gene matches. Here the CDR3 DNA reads TGTGCCAGCAGGCGACTAGCGGGAGCCCCAGATACGCAGTATTTT. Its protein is CASRRLAGAPDTQYF.

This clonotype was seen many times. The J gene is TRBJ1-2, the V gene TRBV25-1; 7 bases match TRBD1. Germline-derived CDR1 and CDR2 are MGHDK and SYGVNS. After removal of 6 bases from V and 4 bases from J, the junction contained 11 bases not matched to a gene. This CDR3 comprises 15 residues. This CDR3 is CASRGGPGGIYGYTF. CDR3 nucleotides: TGTGCCAGCAGAGGGGGGCCAGGGGGTATCTATGGCTACACCTTC.

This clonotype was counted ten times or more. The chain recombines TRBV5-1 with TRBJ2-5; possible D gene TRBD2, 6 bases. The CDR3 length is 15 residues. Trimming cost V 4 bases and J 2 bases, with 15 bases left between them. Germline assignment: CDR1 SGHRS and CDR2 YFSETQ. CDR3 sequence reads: CASSPDGLSQETQYF. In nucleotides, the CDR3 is TGCGCCAGCAGCCCGGACGGACTATCTCAAGAGACCCAGTACTTC.

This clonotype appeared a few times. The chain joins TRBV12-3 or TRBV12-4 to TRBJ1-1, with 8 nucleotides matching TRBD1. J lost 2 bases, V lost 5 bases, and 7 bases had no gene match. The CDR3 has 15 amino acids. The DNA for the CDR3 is TGTGCCAGCAGTCCGTTGGCAGGGGGCAACACTGAAGCTTTCTTT. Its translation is CASSPLAGGNTEAFF.

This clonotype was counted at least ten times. The CDR3 protein is CASMGSRTSYEQYF. The CDR3 region has the DNA TGTGCCAGCATGGGGTCACGAACCTCCTACGAGCAGTACTTC. The J gene is TRBJ2-7, the V gene TRBV7-2; no clear D gene. CDR3 length: 14 amino acids. V gave up 7 bases and J gave up 0 bases, with 13 bases separating them. Germline lookup yields CDR1 SGHTA and CDR2 FQGNSA.

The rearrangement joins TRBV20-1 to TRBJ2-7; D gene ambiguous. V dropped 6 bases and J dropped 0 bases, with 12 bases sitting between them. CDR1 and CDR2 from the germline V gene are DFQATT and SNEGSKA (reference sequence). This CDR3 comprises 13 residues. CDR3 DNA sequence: TGCAGTGCCCCGGCCGGGTTCTCCTACGAGCAGTACTTC. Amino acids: CSAPAGFSYEQYF.

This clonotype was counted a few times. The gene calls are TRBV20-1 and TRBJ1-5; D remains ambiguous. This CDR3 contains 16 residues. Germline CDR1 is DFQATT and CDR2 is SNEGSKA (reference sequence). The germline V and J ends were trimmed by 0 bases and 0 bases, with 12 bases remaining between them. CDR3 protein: CSARDWLENSNQPQHF. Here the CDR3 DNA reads TGCAGTGCTAGAGATTGGCTGGAAAATAGCAATCAGCCCCAGCATTTT.

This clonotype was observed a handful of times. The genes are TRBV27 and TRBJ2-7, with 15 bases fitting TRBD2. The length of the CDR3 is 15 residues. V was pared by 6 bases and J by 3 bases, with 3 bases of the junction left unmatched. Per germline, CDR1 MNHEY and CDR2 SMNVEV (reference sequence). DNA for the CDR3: TGTGCCAGCAGAGGACTAGCGGGGGGGAACTACGAGCAGTACTTC. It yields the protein CASRGLAGGNYEQYF.